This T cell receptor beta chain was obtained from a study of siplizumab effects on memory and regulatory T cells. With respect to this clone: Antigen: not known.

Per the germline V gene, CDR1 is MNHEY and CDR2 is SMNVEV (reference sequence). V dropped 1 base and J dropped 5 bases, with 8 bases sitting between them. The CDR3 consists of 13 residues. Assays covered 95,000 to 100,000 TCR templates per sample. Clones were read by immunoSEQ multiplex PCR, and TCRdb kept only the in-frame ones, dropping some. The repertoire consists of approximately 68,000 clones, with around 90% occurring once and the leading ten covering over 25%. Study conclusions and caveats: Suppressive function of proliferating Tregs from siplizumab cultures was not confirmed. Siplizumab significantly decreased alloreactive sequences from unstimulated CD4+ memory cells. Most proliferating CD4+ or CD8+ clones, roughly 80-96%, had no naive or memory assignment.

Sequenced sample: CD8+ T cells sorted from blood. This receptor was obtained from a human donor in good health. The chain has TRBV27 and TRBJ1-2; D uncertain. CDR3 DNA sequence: TGTGCCAGCAGTTTATATGAGGGATATGGCTACACCTTC. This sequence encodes CASSLYEGYGYTF.